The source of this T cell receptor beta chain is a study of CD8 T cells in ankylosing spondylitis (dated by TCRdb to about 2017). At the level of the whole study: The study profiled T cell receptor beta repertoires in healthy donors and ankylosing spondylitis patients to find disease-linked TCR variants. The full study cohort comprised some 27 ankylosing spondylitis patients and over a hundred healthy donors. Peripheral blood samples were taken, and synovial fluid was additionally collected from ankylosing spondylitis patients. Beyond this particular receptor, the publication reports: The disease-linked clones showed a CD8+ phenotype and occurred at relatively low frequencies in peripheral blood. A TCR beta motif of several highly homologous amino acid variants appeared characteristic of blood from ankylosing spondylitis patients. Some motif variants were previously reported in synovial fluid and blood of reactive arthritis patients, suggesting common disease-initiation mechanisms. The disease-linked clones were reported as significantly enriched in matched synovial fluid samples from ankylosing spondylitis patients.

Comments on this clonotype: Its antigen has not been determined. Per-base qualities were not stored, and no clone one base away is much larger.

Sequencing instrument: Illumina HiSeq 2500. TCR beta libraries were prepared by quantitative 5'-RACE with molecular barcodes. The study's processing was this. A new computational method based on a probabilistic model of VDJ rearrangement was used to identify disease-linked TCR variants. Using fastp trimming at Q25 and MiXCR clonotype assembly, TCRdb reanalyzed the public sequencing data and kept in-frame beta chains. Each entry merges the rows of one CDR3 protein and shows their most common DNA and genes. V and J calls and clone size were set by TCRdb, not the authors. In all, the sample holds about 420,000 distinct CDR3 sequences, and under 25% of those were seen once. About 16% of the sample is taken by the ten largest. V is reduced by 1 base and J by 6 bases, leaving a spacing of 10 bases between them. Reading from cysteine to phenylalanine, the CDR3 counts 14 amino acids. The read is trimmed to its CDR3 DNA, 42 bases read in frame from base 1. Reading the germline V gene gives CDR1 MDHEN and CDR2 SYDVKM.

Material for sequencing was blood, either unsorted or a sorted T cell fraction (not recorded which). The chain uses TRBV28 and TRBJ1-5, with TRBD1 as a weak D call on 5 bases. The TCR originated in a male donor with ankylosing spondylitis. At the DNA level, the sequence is TGTGCCAGCAGTTTATTGCGGGGCGGTCAGCCCCAGCATTTT. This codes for CASSLLRGGQPQHF.